The 23 T cell receptor beta chains below come from one sample, sequenced in a study of cytomegalovirus exposure and HLA in healthy donors. PCR employed 60 Vbeta and 13 Jbeta primers. Profiling relied on immunoSEQ multiplex PCR, and the TCRdb table lists in-frame clones only, not all of them. The profile shows 150,000 to 200,000 clones, approximately 80% of them singletons. Sample: PBMCs. The source of these receptors is a man between 18 and 35 years old in good health and CMV-seronegative.

J is TRBJ2-3 and V is TRBV30; 9 nucleotides align to TRBD2. This CDR3 is 15 amino acids long. The V gene end was trimmed by 0 bases and the J gene end by 4 bases; junction bases not matched to a gene: 5. Germline lookup yields CDR1 GTSNPN and CDR2 SVGIG (reference sequence). CDR3 DNA sequence: TGTGCCTGGAGTGTTGGCGGGGGGGCATCAGATACGCAGTATTTT. This codes for CAWSVGGGASDTQYF.

This rearrangement joins TRBV10-2 to TRBJ1-1; possibly TRBD1 for D (6 bases). The ends were cut back, 2 bases at V and 1 base at J, with 11 bases in the middle. Germline CDR1 WSHSY, CDR2 SAAADI. The CDR3 covers 15 residues. CDR3 DNA sequence: TGCGCCAGCAGTGAGACCTCGACAGGGAACACTGAAGCTTTCTTT. This codes for CASSETSTGNTEAFF.

V is TRBV7-6 and J is TRBJ1-5; 7 positions match TRBD1. After removal of 4 bases from V and 4 bases from J, the junction contained 16 bases not matched to a gene. The CDR3 runs 18 residues. Looked up from germline, CDR1 is SGHVS and CDR2 is FNYEAQ. The CDR3: CASSSHPLGQLQNQPQHF. For the CDR3, the DNA is TGTGCCAGCAGCTCACACCCCCTGGGACAGCTACAGAATCAGCCCCAGCATTTT.

The rearrangement links TRBV2 to TRBJ2-1, with D perhaps matching TRBD1 (7 bases). The V gene's germline CDR1 is SNHLY and CDR2 FYNNEI. Trimming pared 7 bases from V and 10 bases from J, leaving 20 bases between. The CDR3 contains 14 residues. CDR3 sequence reads: CASTEQGGRTEQFF. CDR3 nucleotides: TGTGCCAGCACCGAGCAGGGGGGAAGAACCGAGCAGTTCTTC.

This chain joins TRBV5-1 and TRBJ2-5, with D perhaps matching TRBD2 (5 bases). V lost 2 bases to trimming and J lost 11 bases, with 13 bases between them. Germline assignment: CDR1 SGHRS and CDR2 YFSETQ. The CDR3 contains 12 residues. CDR3 bases: TGCGCCAGCAGCTTAGGCGCTAGGGAGCAGTACTTC. Its translation: CASSLGAREQYF. Full variable domain (remainder filled in from reference TRBV5-1 and TRBJ2-5): KAGVTQTPRYLIKTRGQQVTLSCSPISGHRSVSWYQQTPGQGLQFLFEYFSETQRNKGNFPGRFSGRQFSNSRSEMNVSTLELGDSALYLCASSLGAREQYFGPGTRLLVL.

The rearrangement links TRBV7-9 to TRBJ2-1, with TRBD2 matching 8 bases. Germline CDR1 and CDR2: SEHNR and FQNEAQ (reference sequence). With V trimmed by 5 bases and J by 8 bases, 2 bases remained unmatched. The CDR3 has 12 residues. This chain's CDR3 is CASSPGGDEQFF. DNA of the CDR3: TGTGCCAGCAGCCCGGGGGGGGATGAGCAGTTCTTC.

This clone was picked up a small number of times. This chain uses TRBV7-6 with TRBJ2-1, with D tentatively TRBD2 (6 bases). Trimming stripped 1 base from V and 3 bases from J, with 10 bases between. In germline, CDR1 is SGHVS, CDR2 FNYEAQ. This CDR3 is built from 15 residues. CDR3: CASSLGGTLYNEQFF. In DNA, the CDR3 is TGTGCCAGCAGCTTAGGCGGGACTCTCTACAATGAGCAGTTCTTC. Supplemented by reference TRBV7-6 and TRBJ2-1, the full variable domain reads GAGVSQSPRYKVTKRGQDVALRCDPISGHVSLYWYRQALGQGPEFLTYFNYEAQQDKSGLPNDRFSAERPEGSISTLTIQRTEQRDSAMYRCASSLGGTLYNEQFFGPGTRLTVL.

V and J are TRBV21-1 and TRBJ1-1. TRBV21-1 is a pseudogene locus. The CDR3 contains 17 residues. The CDR3 nucleotides are TGTGCCAGCAGCAAAGAAGATATGGGGAGAGGGCACACTGAAGCTTTCTTT. Translated: CASSKEDMGRGHTEAFF.

The chain joins TRBV6-5 to TRBJ1-1, with 9 bases lining up with TRBD1. CDR3 length: 15 residues. V lost 5 bases and J lost 5; bases outside the gene matches: 9. Germline CDR1 and CDR2: MNHEY and SVGAGI. The CDR3 spells CASSRRRDRATEAFF. The CDR3 region has the DNA TGTGCCAGCAGTCGGCGACGGGACAGGGCTACTGAAGCTTTCTTT.

The rearrangement links TRBV6-5 to TRBJ2-1; TRBD1 aligns across 7 bases. The CDR3 is 16 amino acids. Per the germline V gene, CDR1 is MNHEY and CDR2 is SVGAGI. V was pared by 4 bases and J by 4 bases, with 10 bases of the junction left unmatched. The chain's CDR3 is CASSSTGTAAYNEQFF. The CDR3 DNA follows: TGTGCCAGCAGTTCGACCGGGACAGCAGCTTACAATGAGCAGTTCTTC.

The chain carries TRBV9 and TRBJ2-7; a possible D gene is TRBD2 (7 bases). The CDR3 is 13 residues long. Germline V gene lookup returns CDR1 SGDLS and CDR2 YYNGEE. Trimming shortened V by 3 bases and J by 6 bases, and 13 bases separated the two germline ends. This CDR3 is CASSEGGSREQYF. CDR3 in DNA: TGTGCCAGCAGCGAGGGGGGGTCTCGCGAGCAGTACTTC.

This clone has just a few counts. The CDR3 spells CATLAGVNYGYTF. The DNA of the CDR3 is TGTGCCACTCTCGCGGGCGTTAACTATGGCTACACCTTC. The chain employs TRBV6-5 and TRBJ1-2; D is uncertain. The CDR3 length is 13 residues. Germline lookup yields CDR1 MNHEY and CDR2 SVGAGI. V was shortened by 10 bases and J by 1 base, with 13 bases between the two germline ends.

The chain recombines TRBV6-5 with TRBJ1-4; TRBD1 is a possible D gene (5 bases). V lost 9 bases to trimming and J lost 8 bases, with 16 bases between them. The CDR3 covers 13 residues. Per the germline V gene, CDR1 is MNHEY and CDR2 is SVGAGI. CDR3 loop: CASSSPGREKLFF. Here the CDR3 DNA reads TGTGCCAGTAGCAGTCCAGGGAGGGAAAAACTGTTTTTT.

As to this clone: Because the CDR3's place on the DNA is in doubt, the DNA is left out and the CDR3 is given as listed by TCRdb. The chain is built from TRBV7-3 and TRBJ1-5. The CDR3 length is 13 residues, termini included. Germline CDR1 SGHTA, CDR2 FQGTGA. The chain's CDR3 is CASTSAANQPQHF.

V gene TRBV9 combines with J gene TRBJ2-5, with 12 bases identical to TRBD2. The V gene's germline CDR1 is SGDLS and CDR2 YYNGEE. The CDR3 is 20 residues long. V lost 1 base and J lost 5; bases outside the gene matches: 18. Written as DNA, the CDR3 is TGTGCCAGCAGCGTATTCCCGGTGACTAGCGGGGGAGATGCCAGGGAGACCCAGTACTTC. Protein: CASSVFPVTSGGDARETQYF.

Turning to this clone: The junction differs from germline at one of its ends, possibly a read error. This chain connects TRBV5-1 to TRBJ2-7, with TRBD1 matching 8 bases. Germline CDR1 reads SGHRS; CDR2 reads YFSETQ. The CDR3 runs 13 residues. The CDR3 bases are TGCGCCAGCAGCCGGGGACAGGACTACGAGCGGTACTTC. It specifies CASSRGQDYERYF. Combining the CDR3 with reference TRBV5-1 and TRBJ2-7 gives the whole variable domain KAGVTQTPRYLIKTRGQQVTLSCSPISGHRSVSWYQQTPGQGLQFLFEYFSETQRNKGNFPGRFSGRQFSNSRSEMNVSTLELGDSALYLCASSRGQDYERYFGPGTRLTVT.

The rearrangement uses TRBV6-1 and TRBJ1-5, with D perhaps matching TRBD1 (5 bases). This CDR3 region has 13 residues. V was clipped by 6 bases and J by 3 bases, with 9 bases between them. Germline CDR1 and CDR2: MNHNS and SASEGT. The DNA of the CDR3 is TGTGCCAGCAGCAGGGAAACCAATCAGCCCCAGCATTTT. Translated: CASSRETNQPQHF.

J is TRBJ2-7 and V is TRBV2; the match to TRBD2 covers 8 bases. The CDR3 loop spans 12 amino acids. Losses at the gene ends were 7 bases for V and 7 bases for J; bases not matched to a gene: 6. Germline CDR1 is SNHLY and CDR2 is FYNNEI. For the CDR3, the DNA is TGTGCCAGCACTACGGGGGGGGGTGAGCAGTACTTC. This codes for CASTTGGGEQYF. The full variable domain, rest sourced from reference TRBV2 and TRBJ2-7, is EPEVTQTPSHQVTQMGQEVILRCVPISNHLYFYWYRQILGQKVEFLVSFYNNEISEKSEIFDDQFSVERPDGSNFTLKIRSTKLEDSAMYFCASTTGGGEQYFGPGTRLTVT.

V gene TRBV6-5 combines with J gene TRBJ2-5, with no clear D. The J call is doubtful: the DNA matches TRBJ2-7 better. Germline lookup yields CDR1 MNHEY and CDR2 SVGAGI. The CDR3 has 11 residues. Here the CDR3 DNA reads TGTGCCAGCAATTCCCTAAACGAGCAGTACTTC. Translation: CASNSLNEQYF.

The chain uses TRBV10-1 and TRBJ1-1; the D gene is possibly TRBD1 (6 bases). Germline CDR1 reads WNHNN; CDR2 reads SYGVQD (reference sequence). The CDR3 runs to 13 residues. Trimming cost V 7 bases and J 1 base, with 10 bases left between them. CDR3 residues: CASKRTANTEAFF. The DNA for the CDR3 is TGCGCCAGCAAACGGACAGCGAACACTGAAGCTTTCTTT.

This sequence joins TRBV2 and TRBJ2-1; 8 positions agree with TRBD2. CDR3 length: 14 amino acids. V trimming: 3 bases; J trimming: 2 bases; junction bases outside the gene matches: 0. Germline CDR1 and CDR2: SNHLY and FYNNEI. Here the CDR3 reads CASSDGGAYNEQFF. CDR3 sequence (DNA): TGTGCCAGCAGTGACGGGGGGGCCTACAATGAGCAGTTCTTC.

This clone occurred once. The chain has TRBV6-1 and TRBJ2-3; D is uncertain. This CDR3 has 12 residues. The V gene's germline CDR1 is MNHNS and CDR2 SASEGT. Trimming stripped 2 bases from V and 3 bases from J, with 3 bases between. In nucleotides, the CDR3 is TGTGCCAGCAGTGAATTAACAGATACGCAGTATTTT. Its translation is CASSELTDTQYF.

About this clone itself: Mismatch with germline at one junction end may stem from a read error. V usage is TRBV28 and J usage is TRBJ2-7; 7 bases match TRBD2. This CDR3 has 11 residues. Per the germline V gene, CDR1 is MDHEN and CDR2 is SYDVKM. CDR3 bases: TGTGCTAGCAGTTTGGGGGGGGAGCAGTACTTC. Translating it yields CASSLGGEQYF.